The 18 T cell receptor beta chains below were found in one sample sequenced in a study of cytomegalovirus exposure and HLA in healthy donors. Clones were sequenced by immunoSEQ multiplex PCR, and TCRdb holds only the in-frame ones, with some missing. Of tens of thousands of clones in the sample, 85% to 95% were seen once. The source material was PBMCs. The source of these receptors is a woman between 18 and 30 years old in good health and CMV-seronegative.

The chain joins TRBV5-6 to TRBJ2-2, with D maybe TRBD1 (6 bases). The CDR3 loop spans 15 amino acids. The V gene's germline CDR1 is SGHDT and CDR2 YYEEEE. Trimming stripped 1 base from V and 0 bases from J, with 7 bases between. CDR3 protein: CASSLRQANTGELFF. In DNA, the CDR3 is TGTGCCAGCAGCTTGAGACAGGCGAACACCGGGGAGCTGTTTTTT.

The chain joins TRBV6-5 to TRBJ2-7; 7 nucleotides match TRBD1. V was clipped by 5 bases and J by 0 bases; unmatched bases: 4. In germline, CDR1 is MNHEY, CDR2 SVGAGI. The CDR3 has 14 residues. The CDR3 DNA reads TGTGCCAGCAGTGACCGACAGGGCTCCTACGAGCAGTACTTC. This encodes CASSDRQGSYEQYF.

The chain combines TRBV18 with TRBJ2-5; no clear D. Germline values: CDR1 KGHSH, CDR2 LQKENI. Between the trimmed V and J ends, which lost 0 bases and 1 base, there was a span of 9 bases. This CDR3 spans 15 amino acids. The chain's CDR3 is CASSPPNRRQETQYF. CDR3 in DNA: TGTGCCAGCTCACCACCTAACAGACGCCAAGAGACCCAGTACTTC.

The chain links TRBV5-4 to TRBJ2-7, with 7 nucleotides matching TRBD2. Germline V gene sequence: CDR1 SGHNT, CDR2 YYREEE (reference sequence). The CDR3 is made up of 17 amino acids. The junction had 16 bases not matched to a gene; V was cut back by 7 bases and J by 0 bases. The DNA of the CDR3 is TGTGCCAGCCATAGAGGGACTAATCCAAGGAGCTCCTACGAGCAGTACTTC. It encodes CASHRGTNPRSSYEQYF.

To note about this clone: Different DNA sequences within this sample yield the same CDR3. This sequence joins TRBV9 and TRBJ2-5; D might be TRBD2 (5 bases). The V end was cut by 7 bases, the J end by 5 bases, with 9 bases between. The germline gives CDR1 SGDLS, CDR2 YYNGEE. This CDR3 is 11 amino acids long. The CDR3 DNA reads TGTGCCAGCTCCCGAGGGGAGACCCAGTACTTC. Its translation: CASSRGETQYF.

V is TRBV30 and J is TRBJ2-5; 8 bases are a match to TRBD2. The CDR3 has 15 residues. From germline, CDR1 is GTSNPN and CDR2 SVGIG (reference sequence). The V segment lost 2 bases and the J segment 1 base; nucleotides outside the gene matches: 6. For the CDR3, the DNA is TGTGCCTGGAGTACGGCGGGAGGACTCCAAGAGACCCAGTACTTC. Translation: CAWSTAGGLQETQYF.

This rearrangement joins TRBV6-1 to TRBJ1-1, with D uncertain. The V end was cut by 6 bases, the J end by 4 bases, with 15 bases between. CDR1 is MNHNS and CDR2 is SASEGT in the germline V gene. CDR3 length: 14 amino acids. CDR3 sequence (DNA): TGTGCCAGCAGACTCTTAGGCGAGGGCACTGAAGCTTTCTTT. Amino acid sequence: CASRLLGEGTEAFF.

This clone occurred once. CDR3: CASSPSPGREAQETQYF. CDR3 nucleotides: TGTGCCAGCAGCCCGTCACCCGGGCGGGAGGCTCAAGAGACCCAGTACTTC. The chain combines TRBV7-9 with TRBJ2-5; 8 bases map to TRBD2. The CDR3 length is 17 residues. Trimming cost V 5 bases and J 2 bases; bases outside gene matches: 13. The V gene's germline CDR1 is SEHNR and CDR2 FQNEAQ (reference sequence).

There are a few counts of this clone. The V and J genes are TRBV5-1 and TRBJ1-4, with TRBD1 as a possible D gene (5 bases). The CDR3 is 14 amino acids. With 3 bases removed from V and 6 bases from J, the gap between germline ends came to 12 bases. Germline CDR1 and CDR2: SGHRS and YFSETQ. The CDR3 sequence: CASSSGRADEKLFF. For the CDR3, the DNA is TGCGCCAGCAGCTCTGGCAGGGCGGATGAAAAACTGTTTTTT.

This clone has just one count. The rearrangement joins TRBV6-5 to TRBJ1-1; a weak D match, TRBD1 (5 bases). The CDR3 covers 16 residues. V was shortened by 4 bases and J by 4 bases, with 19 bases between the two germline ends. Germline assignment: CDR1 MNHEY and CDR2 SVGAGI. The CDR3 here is CASSSPTLGGGTEAFF. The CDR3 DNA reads TGTGCCAGCAGTTCCCCAACCCTGGGGGGTGGCACTGAAGCTTTCTTT.

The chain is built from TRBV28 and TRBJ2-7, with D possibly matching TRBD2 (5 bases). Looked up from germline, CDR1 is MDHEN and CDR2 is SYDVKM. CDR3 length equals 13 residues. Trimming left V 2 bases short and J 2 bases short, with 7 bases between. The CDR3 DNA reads TGTGCCAGCAGTTTAGAGGGCACCTACGAGCAGTACTTC. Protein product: CASSLEGTYEQYF.

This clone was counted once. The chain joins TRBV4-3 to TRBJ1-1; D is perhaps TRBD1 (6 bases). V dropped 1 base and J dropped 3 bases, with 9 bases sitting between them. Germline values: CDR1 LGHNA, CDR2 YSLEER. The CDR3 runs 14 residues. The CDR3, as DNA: TGCGCCAGCAGCCAAGCAGGGGCCGACACTGAAGCTTTCTTT. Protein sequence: CASSQAGADTEAFF.

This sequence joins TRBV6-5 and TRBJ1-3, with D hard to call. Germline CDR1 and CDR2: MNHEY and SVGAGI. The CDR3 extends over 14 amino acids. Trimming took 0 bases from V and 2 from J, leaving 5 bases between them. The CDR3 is CASSYSEPGNTIYF. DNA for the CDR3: TGTGCCAGCAGTTACTCGGAGCCTGGAAACACCATATATTTT.

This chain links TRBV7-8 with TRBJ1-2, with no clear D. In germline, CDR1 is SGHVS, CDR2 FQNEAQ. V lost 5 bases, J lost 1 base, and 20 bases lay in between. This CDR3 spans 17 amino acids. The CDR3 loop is CASSLEGRGLGNYGYTF. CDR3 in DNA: TGTGCCAGCAGCCTTGAGGGTAGAGGGTTGGGTAACTATGGCTACACCTTC.

CDR3 sequence: CASSELGLGLYGYTF. CDR3 DNA sequence: TGTGCCAGCAGTGAATTAGGCTTGGGCCTCTATGGCTACACCTTC. The chain uses TRBV25-1 and TRBJ1-2; unclear D gene. Germline CDR1 MGHDK, CDR2 SYGVNS. This CDR3 has 15 residues. Trimming removed 1 base from V and 4 bases from J, with 13 bases in between.

The CDR3 DNA sequence: TGTGCCAGCAGCCACCTAGGACAGACCTACTCTGGGGCCAACGTCCTGACTTTC. Amino acids: CASSHLGQTYSGANVLTF. The gene calls are TRBV14 and TRBJ2-6; a weak D match, TRBD1 (6 bases). Germline CDR1 and CDR2: SGHDN and FVKESK. V was clipped by 3 bases and J by 0 bases, with 15 bases between them. The CDR3 covers 18 residues.

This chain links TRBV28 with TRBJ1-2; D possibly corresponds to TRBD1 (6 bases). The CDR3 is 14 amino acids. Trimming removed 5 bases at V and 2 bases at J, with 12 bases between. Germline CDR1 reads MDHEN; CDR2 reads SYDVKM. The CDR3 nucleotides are TGTGCCAGCAGTACGACAGGACAGAACTATGGCTACACCTTC. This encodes CASSTTGQNYGYTF.

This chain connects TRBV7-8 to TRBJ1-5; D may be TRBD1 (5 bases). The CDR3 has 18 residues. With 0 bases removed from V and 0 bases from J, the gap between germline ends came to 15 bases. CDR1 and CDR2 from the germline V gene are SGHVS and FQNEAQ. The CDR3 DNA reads TGTGCCAGCAGCTTAGCTCCCGACAGCCCTGTTAGCAATCAGCCCCAGCATTTT. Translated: CASSLAPDSPVSNQPQHF.